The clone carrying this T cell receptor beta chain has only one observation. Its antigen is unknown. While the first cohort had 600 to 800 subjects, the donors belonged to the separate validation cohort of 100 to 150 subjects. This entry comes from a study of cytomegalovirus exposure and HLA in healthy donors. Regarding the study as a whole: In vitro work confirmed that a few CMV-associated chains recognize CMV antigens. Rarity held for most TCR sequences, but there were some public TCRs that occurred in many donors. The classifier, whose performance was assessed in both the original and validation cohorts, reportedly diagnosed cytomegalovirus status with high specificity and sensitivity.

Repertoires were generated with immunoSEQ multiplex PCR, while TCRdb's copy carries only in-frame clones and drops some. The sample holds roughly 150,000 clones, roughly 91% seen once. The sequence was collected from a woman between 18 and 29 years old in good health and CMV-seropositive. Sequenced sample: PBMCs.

The CDR3 is CATSRTSRTYEQYF. CDR3 sequence (DNA): TGTGCCACCAGCAGGACAAGCCGTACCTACGAGCAGTACTTC. The rearrangement links TRBV15 to TRBJ2-7; the D is unclear. In germline, CDR1 is LNHNV, CDR2 YYDKDF (reference sequence). The ends were cut back, 3 bases at V and 2 bases at J, with 11 bases in the middle. The CDR3 covers 14 residues.